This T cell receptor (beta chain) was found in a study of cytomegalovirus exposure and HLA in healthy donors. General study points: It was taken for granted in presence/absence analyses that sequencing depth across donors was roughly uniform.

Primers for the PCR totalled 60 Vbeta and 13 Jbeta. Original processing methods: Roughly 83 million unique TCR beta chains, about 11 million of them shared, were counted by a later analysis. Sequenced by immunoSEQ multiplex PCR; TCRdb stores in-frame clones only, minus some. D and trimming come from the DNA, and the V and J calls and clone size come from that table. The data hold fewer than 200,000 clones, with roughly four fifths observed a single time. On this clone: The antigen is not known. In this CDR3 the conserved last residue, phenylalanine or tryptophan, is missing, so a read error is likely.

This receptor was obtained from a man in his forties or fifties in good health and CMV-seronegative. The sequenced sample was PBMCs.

This CDR3 is CAISPSGVQPQHL. The DNA for the CDR3 is TGTGCCATCAGTCCATCGGGGGTTCAGCCCCAGCATCTT. The chain uses TRBV10-3 and TRBJ1-5; possibly TRBD1 for D (5 bases). Germline assignment: CDR1 ENHRY and CDR2 SYGVKD. This CDR3 is built from 13 residues. Trimming removed 5 bases from V and 6 bases from J, with 11 bases in between.